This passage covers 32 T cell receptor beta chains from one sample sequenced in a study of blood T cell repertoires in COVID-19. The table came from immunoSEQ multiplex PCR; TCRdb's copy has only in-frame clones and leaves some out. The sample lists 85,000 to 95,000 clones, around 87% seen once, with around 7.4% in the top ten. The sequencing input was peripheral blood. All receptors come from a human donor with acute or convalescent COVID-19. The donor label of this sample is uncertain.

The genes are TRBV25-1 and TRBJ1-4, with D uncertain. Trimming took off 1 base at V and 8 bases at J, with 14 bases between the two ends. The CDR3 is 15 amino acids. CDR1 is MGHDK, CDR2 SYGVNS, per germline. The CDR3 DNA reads TGTGCCAGCAGTGAATCCAAACCCAGCGGAGAAAAACTGTTTTTT. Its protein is CASSESKPSGEKLFF.

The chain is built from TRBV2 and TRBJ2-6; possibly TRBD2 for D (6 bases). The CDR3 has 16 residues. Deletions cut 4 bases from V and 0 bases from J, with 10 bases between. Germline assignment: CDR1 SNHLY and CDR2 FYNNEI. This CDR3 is CASSAGEHSGANVLTF. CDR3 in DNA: TGTGCCAGCAGTGCGGGAGAGCACTCTGGGGCCAACGTCCTGACTTTC. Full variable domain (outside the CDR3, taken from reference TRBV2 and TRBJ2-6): EPEVTQTPSHQVTQMGQEVILRCVPISNHLYFYWYRQILGQKVEFLVSFYNNEISEKSEIFDDQFSVERPDGSNFTLKIRSTKLEDSAMYFCASSAGEHSGANVLTFGAGSRLTVL.

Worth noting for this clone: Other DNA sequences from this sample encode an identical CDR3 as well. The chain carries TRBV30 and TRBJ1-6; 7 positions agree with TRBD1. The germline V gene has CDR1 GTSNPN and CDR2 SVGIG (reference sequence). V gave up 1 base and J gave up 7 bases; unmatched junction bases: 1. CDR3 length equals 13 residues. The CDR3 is CAWSGQGNSPLHF. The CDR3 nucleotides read TGTGCCTGGAGTGGACAGGGAAATTCACCCCTCCACTTT.

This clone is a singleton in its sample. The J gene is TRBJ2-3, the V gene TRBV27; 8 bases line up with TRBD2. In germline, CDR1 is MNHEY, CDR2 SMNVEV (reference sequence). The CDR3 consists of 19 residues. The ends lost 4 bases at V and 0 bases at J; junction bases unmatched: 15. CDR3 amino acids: CASSSFRGGGQLSTDTQYF. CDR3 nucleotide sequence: TGTGCCAGCAGTTCCTTTCGGGGGGGCGGTCAGCTCAGCACAGATACGCAGTATTTT.

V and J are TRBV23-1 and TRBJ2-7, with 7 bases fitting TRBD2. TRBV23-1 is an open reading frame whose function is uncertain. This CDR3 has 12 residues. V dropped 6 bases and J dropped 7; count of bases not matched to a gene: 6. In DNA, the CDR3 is TGCGCCAGCAGCCCAGGGACTATGGAGCAGTACTTC. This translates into CASSPGTMEQYF.

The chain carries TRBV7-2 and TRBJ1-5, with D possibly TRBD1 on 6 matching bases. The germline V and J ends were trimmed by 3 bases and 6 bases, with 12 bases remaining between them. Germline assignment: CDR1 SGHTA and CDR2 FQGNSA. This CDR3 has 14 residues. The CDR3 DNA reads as TGTGCCAGCAGCTTCTCAGGGGCAATTCAGCCCCAGCATTTT. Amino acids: CASSFSGAIQPQHF.

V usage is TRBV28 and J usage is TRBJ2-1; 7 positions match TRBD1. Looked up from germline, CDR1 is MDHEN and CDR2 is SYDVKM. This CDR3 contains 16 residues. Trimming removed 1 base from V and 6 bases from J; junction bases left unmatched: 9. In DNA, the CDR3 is TGTGCCAGCAGTTTATCTGGTCAGGGGGATGGCAATGAGCAGTTCTTC. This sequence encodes CASSLSGQGDGNEQFF.

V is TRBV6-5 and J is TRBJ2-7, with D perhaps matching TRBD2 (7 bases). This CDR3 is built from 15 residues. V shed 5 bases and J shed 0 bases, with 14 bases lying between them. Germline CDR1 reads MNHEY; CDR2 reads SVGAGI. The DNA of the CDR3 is TGTGCCAGCAGTCAGAGGGGGGGGAGCTCCTACGAGCAGTACTTC. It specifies CASSQRGGSSYEQYF.

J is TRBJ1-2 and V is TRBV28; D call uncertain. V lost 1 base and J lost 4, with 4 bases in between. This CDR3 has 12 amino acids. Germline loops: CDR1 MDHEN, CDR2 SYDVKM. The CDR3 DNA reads TGTGCCAGCAGTTTATCTCGCTATGGCTACACCTTC. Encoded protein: CASSLSRYGYTF.

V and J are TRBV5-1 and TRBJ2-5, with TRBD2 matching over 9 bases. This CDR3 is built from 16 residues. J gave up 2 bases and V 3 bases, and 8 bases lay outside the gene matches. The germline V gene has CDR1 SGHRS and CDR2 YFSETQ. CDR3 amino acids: CASSSKAGGLQETQYF. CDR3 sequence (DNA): TGCGCCAGCAGCTCCAAAGCGGGGGGCTTACAAGAGACCCAGTACTTC.

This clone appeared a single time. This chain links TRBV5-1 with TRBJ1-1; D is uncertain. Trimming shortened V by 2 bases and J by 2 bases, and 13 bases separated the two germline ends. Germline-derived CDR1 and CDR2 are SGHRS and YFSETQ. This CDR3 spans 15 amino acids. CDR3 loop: CASSFHLQTNTEAFF. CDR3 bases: TGCGCCAGCAGCTTTCATCTACAGACCAACACTGAAGCTTTCTTT.

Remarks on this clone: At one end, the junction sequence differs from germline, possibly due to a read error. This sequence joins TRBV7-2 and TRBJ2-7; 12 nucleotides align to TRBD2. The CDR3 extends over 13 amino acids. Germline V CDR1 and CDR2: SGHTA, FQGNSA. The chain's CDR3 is CASSLAGGHEQYF. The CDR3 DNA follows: TGTGCCAGCAGCCTAGCGGGGGGGCACGAGCAGTACTTC.

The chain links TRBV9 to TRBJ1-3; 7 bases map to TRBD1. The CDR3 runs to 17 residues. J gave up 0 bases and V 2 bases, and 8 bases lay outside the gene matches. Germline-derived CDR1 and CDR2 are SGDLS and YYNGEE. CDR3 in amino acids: CASSVETGSHSGNTIYF. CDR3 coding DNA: TGTGCCAGCAGCGTGGAGACAGGGTCTCACTCTGGAAACACCATATATTTT.

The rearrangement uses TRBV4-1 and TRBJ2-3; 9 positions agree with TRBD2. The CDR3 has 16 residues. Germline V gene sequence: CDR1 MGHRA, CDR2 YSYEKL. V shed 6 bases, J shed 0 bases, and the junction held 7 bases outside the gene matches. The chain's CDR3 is CASSRQAGGSTDTQYF. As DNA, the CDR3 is TGCGCCAGCAGTCGACAGGCGGGGGGGAGCACAGATACGCAGTATTTT.

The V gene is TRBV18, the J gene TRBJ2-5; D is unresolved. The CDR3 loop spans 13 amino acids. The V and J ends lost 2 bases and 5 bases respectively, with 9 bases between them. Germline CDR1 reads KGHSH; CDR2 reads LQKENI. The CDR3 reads CASSPRQGETQYF. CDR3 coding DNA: TGTGCCAGCTCACCAAGACAAGGCGAGACCCAGTACTTC.

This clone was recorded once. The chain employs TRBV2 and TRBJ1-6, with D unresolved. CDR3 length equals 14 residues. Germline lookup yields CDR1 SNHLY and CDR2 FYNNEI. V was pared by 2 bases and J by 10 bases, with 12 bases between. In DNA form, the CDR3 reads TGTGCCAGCAGTGAAAAGAGGGAATGGTCACCCCTCCACTTT. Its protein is CASSEKREWSPLHF.

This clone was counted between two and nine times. The CDR3 coding sequence is TGTGCCAGCAGCGAAACAGGGGCAACTAATGAAAAACTGTTTTTT. It yields the protein CASSETGATNEKLFF. The chain has TRBV2 and TRBJ1-4, with 7 bases aligning to TRBD1. This CDR3 has 15 amino acids. Germline V CDR1 and CDR2: SNHLY, FYNNEI. V was clipped by 6 bases and J by 0 bases; unmatched bases: 4.

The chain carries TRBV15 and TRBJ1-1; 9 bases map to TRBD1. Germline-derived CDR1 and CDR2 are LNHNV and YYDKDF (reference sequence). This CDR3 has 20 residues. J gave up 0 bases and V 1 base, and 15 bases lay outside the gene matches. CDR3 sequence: CATSRVRDRGFEDMNTEAFF. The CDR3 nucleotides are TGTGCCACCAGCAGAGTCCGCGACAGGGGGTTCGAGGACATGAACACTGAAGCTTTCTTT. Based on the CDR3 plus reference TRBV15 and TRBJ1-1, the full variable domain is DAMVIQNPRYQVTQFGKPVTLSCSQTLNHNVMYWYQQKSSQAPKLLFHYYDKDFNNEADTPDNFQSRRPNTSFCFLDIRSPGLGDTAMYLCATSRVRDRGFEDMNTEAFFGQGTRLTVV.

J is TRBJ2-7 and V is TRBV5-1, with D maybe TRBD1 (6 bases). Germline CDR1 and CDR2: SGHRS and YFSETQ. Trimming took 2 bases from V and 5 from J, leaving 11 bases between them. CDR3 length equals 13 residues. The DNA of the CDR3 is TGCGCCAGCAGCTTCCAGGGGTTCAACGAGCAGTACTTC. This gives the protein CASSFQGFNEQYF. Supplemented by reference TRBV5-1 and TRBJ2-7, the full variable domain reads KAGVTQTPRYLIKTRGQQVTLSCSPISGHRSVSWYQQTPGQGLQFLFEYFSETQRNKGNFPGRFSGRQFSNSRSEMNVSTLELGDSALYLCASSFQGFNEQYFGPGTRLTVT.

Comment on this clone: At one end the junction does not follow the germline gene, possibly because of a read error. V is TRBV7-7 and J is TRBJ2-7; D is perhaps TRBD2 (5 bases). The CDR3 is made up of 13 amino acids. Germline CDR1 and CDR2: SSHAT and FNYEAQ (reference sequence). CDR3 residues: CASSRDSGYEQYF. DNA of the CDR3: TGTGCTAGCAGCCGCGATTCGGGGTACGAGCAGTACTTC. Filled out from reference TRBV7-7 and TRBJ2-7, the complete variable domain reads GAGVSQSPRYKVTKRGQDVTLRCDPISSHATLYWYQQALGQGPEFLTYFNYEAQPDKSGLPSDRFSAERPEGSISTLTIQRTEQRDSAMYRCASSRDSGYEQYFGPGTRLTVT.

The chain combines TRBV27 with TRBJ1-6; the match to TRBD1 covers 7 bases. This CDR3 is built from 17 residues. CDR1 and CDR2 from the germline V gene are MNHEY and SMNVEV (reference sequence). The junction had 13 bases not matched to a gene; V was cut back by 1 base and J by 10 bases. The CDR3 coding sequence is TGTGCCAGCAGTTTATTGGAAGGGGGCACGCGAGGATCACCCCTCCACTTT. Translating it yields CASSLLEGGTRGSPLHF.

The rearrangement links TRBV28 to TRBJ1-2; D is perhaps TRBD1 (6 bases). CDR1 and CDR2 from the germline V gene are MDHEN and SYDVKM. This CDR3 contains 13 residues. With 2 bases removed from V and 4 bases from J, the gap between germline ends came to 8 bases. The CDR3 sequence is CASSLPGVYGYTF. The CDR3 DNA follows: TGTGCCAGCAGTTTACCAGGGGTCTATGGCTACACCTTC.

The CDR3 region is CSAGQGGGNTIYF. For the CDR3, the DNA is TGCAGCGCAGGACAGGGTGGTGGAAACACCATATATTTT. V and J are TRBV29-1 and TRBJ1-3, with 8 nucleotides matching TRBD1. Trimming removed 7 bases from V and 3 bases from J; junction bases left unmatched: 5. This CDR3 has 13 amino acids. Per the germline V gene, CDR1 is SQVTM and CDR2 is ANQGSEA.

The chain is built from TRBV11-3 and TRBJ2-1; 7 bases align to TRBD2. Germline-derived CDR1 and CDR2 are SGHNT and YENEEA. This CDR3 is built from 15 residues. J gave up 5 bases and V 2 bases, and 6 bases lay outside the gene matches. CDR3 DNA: TGTGCCAGCAGCTTAAGAGCGGGGCCAAACAATGAGCAGTTCTTC. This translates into CASSLRAGPNNEQFF.

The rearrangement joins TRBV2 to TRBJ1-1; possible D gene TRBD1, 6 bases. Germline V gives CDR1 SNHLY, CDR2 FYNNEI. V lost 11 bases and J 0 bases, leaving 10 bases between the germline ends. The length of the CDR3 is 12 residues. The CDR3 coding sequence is TGTGCCGGGGGACATCTGAACACTGAAGCTTTCTTT. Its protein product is CAGGHLNTEAFF. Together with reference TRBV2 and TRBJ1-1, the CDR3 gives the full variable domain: EPEVTQTPSHQVTQMGQEVILRCVPISNHLYFYWYRQILGQKVEFLVSFYNNEISEKSEIFDDQFSVERPDGSNFTLKIRSTKLEDSAMYFCAGGHLNTEAFFGQGTRLTVV.

The CDR3 sequence: CASSEAATYEQYF. CDR3 DNA: TGTGCCAGCAGTGAAGCTGCTACCTACGAGCAGTACTTC. The gene calls are TRBV2 and TRBJ2-7; D is uncertain. The CDR3 contains 13 residues. V was pared by 0 bases and J by 2 bases, with 5 bases between. CDR1 SNHLY and CDR2 FYNNEI come from the germline V gene.

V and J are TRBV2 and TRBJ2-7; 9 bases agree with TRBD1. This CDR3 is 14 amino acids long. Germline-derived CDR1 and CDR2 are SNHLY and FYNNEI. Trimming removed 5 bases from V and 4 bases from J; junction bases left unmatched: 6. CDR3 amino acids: CASSRDRVGYEQYF. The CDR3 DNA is TGTGCCAGCAGTCGGGACAGGGTCGGGTACGAGCAGTACTTC.

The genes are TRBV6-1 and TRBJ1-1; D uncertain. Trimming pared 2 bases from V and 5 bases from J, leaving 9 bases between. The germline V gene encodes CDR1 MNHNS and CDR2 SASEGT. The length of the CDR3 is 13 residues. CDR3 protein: CASSERGSTEAFF. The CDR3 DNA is TGTGCCAGCAGTGAACGCGGGTCGACTGAAGCTTTCTTT.

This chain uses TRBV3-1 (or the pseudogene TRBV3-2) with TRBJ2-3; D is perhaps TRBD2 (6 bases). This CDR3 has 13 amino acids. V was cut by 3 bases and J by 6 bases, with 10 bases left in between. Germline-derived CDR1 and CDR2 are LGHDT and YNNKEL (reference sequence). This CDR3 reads CASSQGGADTQYF. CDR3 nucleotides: TGTGCCAGCAGCCAGGGCGGGGCGGATACGCAGTATTTT.

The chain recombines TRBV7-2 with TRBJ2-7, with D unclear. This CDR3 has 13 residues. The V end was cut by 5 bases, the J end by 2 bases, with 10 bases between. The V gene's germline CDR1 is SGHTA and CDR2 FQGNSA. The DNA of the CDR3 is TGTGCCAGCAGCCGAGAGATGACCTACGAGCAGTACTTC. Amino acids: CASSREMTYEQYF. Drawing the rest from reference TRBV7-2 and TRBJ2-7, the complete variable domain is GAGVSQSPSNKVTEKGKDVELRCDPISGHTALYWYRQSLGQGLEFLIYFQGNSAPDKSGLPSDRFSAERTGGSVSTLTIQRTQQEDSAVYLCASSREMTYEQYFGPGTRLTVT.

CDR3 DNA: TGTGCCAGTAGTTTTCTAGCGGGGGTATCCTACGAGCAGTACTTC. Translation: CASSFLAGVSYEQYF. This chain uses TRBV19 with TRBJ2-7, with 10 bases aligning to TRBD2. Germline CDR1 and CDR2: LNHDA and SQIVND (reference sequence). The trim removed 5 bases at V and 1 base at J, leaving 5 bases unmatched. The CDR3 is 15 residues long.

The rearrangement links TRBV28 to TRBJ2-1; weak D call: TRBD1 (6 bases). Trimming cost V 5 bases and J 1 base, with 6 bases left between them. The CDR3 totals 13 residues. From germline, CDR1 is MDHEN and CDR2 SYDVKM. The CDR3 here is CASSQGSYNEQFF. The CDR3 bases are TGTGCCAGCAGTCAGGGGTCCTACAATGAGCAGTTCTTC.